This TCR beta chain is drawn from a study of blood T cell repertoires in COVID-19. Assay used: immunoSEQ multiplex PCR; TCRdb lists only in-frame clones, some missing. The profile shows about 180,000 clones, 88% of them singletons. CDR3 size: 13 residues. Germline loops: CDR1 SGHAT, CDR2 FQNNGV. Trimming pared 0 bases from V and 10 bases from J, leaving 10 bases between. The TCR was taken from a woman between 18 and 30 years old who had recovered from COVID-19. The rearrangement uses TRBV11-2 and TRBJ1-5; no firm D call. The sample taken for sequencing was PBMCs or T cells enriched from blood (not recorded which). For the CDR3, the DNA is TGTGCCAGCAGCTTAGATCTAGGTCTTCCCCAGCATTTT. It specifies CASSLDLGLPQHF.